This TCR beta chain was recorded in a study of blood T cell repertoires in COVID-19. Study at large: The United States, Italy and Spain were the sources of the acute and convalescent COVID-19 samples. The cDNA or gDNA used as material had been derived from T cells, B-cell-depleted T cells, or PBMCs.

V lost 4 bases to trimming and J lost 7 bases; unmatched junction nucleotides: 10. The CDR3 is 16 amino acids. Germline CDR1 and CDR2: MDHEN and SYDVKM. This clone occurred a few times. Authors' processing steps: Estimates of nucleated cell counts were drawn from the amplification of reference gene primers. The assay was immunoSEQ multiplex PCR, and TCRdb's table has in-frame clones only and misses some. V and J calls plus clone size are reproduced from that table; the DNA served to infer D and trimming. The profile shows 90,000 to 140,000 clones, approximately 83% of them singletons. This sequence originates from a man aged 45-60 years with acute or convalescent COVID-19. This chain links TRBV28 with TRBJ1-5; 10 nucleotides match TRBD1. Material: peripheral blood. CDR3 sequence reads: CASSYPGQGFGQPQHF. DNA of the CDR3: TGTGCCAGCAGTTATCCGGGACAGGGGTTTGGCCAGCCCCAGCATTTT. The full variable domain, rest sourced from reference TRBV28 and TRBJ1-5, is DVKVTQSSRYLVKRTGEKVFLECVQDMDHENMFWYRQDPGLGLRLIYFSYDVKMKEKGDIPEGYSVSREKKERFSLILESASTNQTSMYLCASSYPGQGFGQPQHFGDGTRLSIL.